This T cell receptor (beta chain) was sequenced during a study of blood T cell repertoires in COVID-19. Generated by immunoSEQ multiplex PCR, the TCRdb table keeps only in-frame clones and is missing some. This table holds around 60,000 clones, more than 75% found once. The CDR3 length is 16 residues. The V gene lost 5 bases and the J gene lost 0 bases, with 11 bases spanning the gap. CDR1 and CDR2 from the germline V gene are LNHDA and SQIVND (reference sequence). Sequenced material: peripheral blood. The chain couples TRBV19 to TRBJ1-6; TRBD1 might be the D (5 bases). The sequence derives from a human donor in a cohort sampled during active COVID-19. The CDR3 here is CASSFRQSSYNSPLHF. The CDR3 nucleotides are TGTGCCAGTAGTTTCCGACAGAGCTCCTATAATTCACCCCTCCACTTT.